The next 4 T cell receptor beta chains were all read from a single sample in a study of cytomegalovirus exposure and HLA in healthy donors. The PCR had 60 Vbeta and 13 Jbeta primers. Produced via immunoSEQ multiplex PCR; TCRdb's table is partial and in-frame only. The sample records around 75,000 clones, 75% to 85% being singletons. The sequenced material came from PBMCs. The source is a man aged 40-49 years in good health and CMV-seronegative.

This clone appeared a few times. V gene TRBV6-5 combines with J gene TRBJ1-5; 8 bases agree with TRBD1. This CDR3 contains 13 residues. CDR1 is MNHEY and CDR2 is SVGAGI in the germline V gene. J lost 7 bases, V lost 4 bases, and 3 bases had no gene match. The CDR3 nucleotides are TGTGCCAGCAGTTGGGACAGGAACCAGCCCCAGCATTTT. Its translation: CASSWDRNQPQHF.

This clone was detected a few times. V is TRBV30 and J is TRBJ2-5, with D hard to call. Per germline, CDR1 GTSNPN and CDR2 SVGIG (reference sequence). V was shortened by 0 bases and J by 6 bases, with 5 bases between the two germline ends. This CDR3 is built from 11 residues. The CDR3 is CAWSVLKTQYF. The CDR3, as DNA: TGTGCCTGGAGTGTACTGAAGACCCAGTACTTC.

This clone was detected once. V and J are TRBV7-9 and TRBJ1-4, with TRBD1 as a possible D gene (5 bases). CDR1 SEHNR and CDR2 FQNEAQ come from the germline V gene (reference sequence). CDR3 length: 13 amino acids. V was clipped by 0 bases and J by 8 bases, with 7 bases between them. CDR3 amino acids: CASSLAGGEKLFF. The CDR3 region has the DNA TGTGCCAGCAGCTTAGCGGGGGGGGAAAAACTGTTTTTT.

CDR3 sequence reads: CASSPWDRTNYGYTF. In nucleotides, the CDR3 is TGTGCCAGCAGCCCCTGGGACAGAACTAACTATGGCTACACCTTC. The chain employs TRBV7-9 and TRBJ1-2, with 7 positions matching TRBD1. Germline CDR1 and CDR2: SEHNR and FQNEAQ (reference sequence). The V segment lost 5 bases and the J segment 0 bases; nucleotides outside the gene matches: 6. The CDR3 runs to 15 residues. The full variable domain, its missing parts supplied by reference TRBV7-9 and TRBJ1-2, is DTGVSQNPRHKITKRGQNVTFRCDPISEHNRLYWYRQTLGQGPEFLTYFQNEAQLEKSRLLSDRFSAERPKGSFSTLEIQRTEQGDSAMYLCASSPWDRTNYGYTFGSGTRLTVV.